The present entry profiles one T cell receptor beta chain with its context. Its antigen is still unknown. The sample is drawn from a study of CD8+ T cells in alopecia areata. General study results and limits: For lesional scalp, especially alopecia totalis/universalis, clonality was higher than in normal scalp.

V was clipped by 2 bases and J by 4 bases, with 9 bases between them. CDR1 is WSHSY, CDR2 SAAADI, per germline. The CDR3 is 14 amino acids. The treatment here: oral pan-JAK inhibitor, 5-10 mg twice daily. Individuals with alopecia areata gave both lesional scalp punch biopsies and peripheral blood for collection. Sequencing templates came from extracted RNA that was reverse transcribed into cDNA. Sequencing used immunoSEQ multiplex PCR; TCRdb keeps in-frame clones, though not all of them. The sample records some 170,000 clones, 53% being singletons. The TCR originated in a human donor with alopecia areata. The rearrangement links TRBV10-2 to TRBJ2-1; D may be TRBD2 (6 bases). The sequences come from CD8+ T cells sorted from blood, collected at week 24, from a patient treated with tofacitinib. The CDR3 DNA reads as TGCGCCAGCAGTGAGGGGACTCCATACAATGAGCAGTTCTTC. It encodes CASSEGTPYNEQFF.